This TCR beta chain was observed in a study of control samples from healthy donors and cancer patients. The V gene's germline CDR1 is SGHRS and CDR2 YFSETQ. The length of the CDR3 is 12 residues. Trimming pared 3 bases from V and 5 bases from J, leaving 8 bases between. This clone was observed once. Data came from immunoSEQ multiplex PCR; TCRdb stores just in-frame clones and leaves some out. The sample holds some 150,000 clones, approximately 94% seen once. The TCR sequence derives from a man aged 40-50 years in good health. The sequencing sample was made of blood. The J gene is TRBJ1-2, the V gene TRBV5-1; D ambiguous. The CDR3 spells CASSYGFYGYTF. The CDR3 DNA follows: TGCGCCAGCAGCTACGGTTTTTATGGCTACACCTTC.